The TCR beta chain under discussion was sequenced for a study of blood T cell repertoires in COVID-19. Study-level background: The United States, Italy and Spain were the sources of the acute and convalescent COVID-19 samples. PBMCs, B-cell-depleted T cells, or T cells were the source of the cDNA or gDNA that made up the material.

V was cut by 3 bases and J by 3 bases, with 5 bases left in between. The germline CDR1 and CDR2 sequences are MDHEN and SYDVKM. The CDR3 has 12 amino acids. Methods used by the authors: Counts of nucleated cells, estimated from reference gene primer amplification, were obtained. The protocol was immunoSEQ multiplex PCR, while the TCRdb copy is restricted to in-frame clones and leaves out a portion. V, J and clone size are those of that table, while D and trimming were read from the DNA. The top ten clones hold roughly 2.9% of a sample with some 310,000 clones, 90% of them seen once. Enrollment of patients from Seattle took place during active infection, with longitudinal follow-up.

The J gene is TRBJ1-1, the V gene TRBV28; D gene uncertain. The source material was peripheral blood. The TCR was taken from a woman aged 30 to 39 with COVID-19, enrolled during active disease. The CDR3 DNA sequence: TGTGCCAGCAGTTTCGAGGACACTGAAGCTTTCTTT. Protein sequence: CASSFEDTEAFF. The full variable domain, completed using reference TRBV28 and TRBJ1-1, is DVKVTQSSRYLVKRTGEKVFLECVQDMDHENMFWYRQDPGLGLRLIYFSYDVKMKEKGDIPEGYSVSREKKERFSLILESASTNQTSMYLCASSFEDTEAFFGQGTRLTVV.